This T cell receptor beta chain was captured by sequencing in a study of CD8+CD57+ T cells in acquired aplastic anemia. Background on the study: The mean DNA yield obtained from sorted CD4+ and CD8+ cells came to 3 to 3.5 ug. Study outcomes and limitations: Patients and controls turned out to have 25 to 35 CD8+ CDR3 sequences in common.

Whoever was chosen for sequencing had shown CD8+CD57+ cell expansion by flow cytometry. When blood sampling took place, the patients had received no therapy. Genomic DNA served as template for TCR beta VDJ and CDR3 profiling. TCRdb reprocessed the reads with MiXCR, giving one entry per CDR3 protein. The table includes over 150,000 distinct CDR3 sequences, 71% detected once. Comments on this clonotype: Its antigen is currently unknown.

Germline assignment: CDR1 KGHDR and CDR2 SFDVKD. V lost 9 bases and J lost 5, with 13 bases in between. CDR3 length equals 13 residues. The chain carries TRBV24-1 and TRBJ1-5; D perhaps matches TRBD1 (5 bases). Sequencing was performed on sorted CD4+, CD8+, or CD8+CD57+ T cells (not recorded which) from PBMCs. The TCR was taken from a human donor with aplastic anemia. The CDR3, as DNA: TGTGCCACCGGCGGGGACGGGGATCAGCCCCAGCATTTT. It yields the protein CATGGDGDQPQHF.